This T cell receptor (beta chain) was recorded in a study of vaccination effects on CD4 cells after COVID-19. Study as a whole: After expansion with viral peptide pools in the ViraFEST assay, antigen-specific CD4+ T cells were sequenced. Study-wide points: The study, lacking early post-infection timepoints, had few convalescent patients.

Investigators separated out CD4+ T cells once less than 11 days of culture had passed. On both days 3 and 7, half of the culture medium was replaced with IL-2 medium. Germline CDR1 reads SGHTS; CDR2 reads YDEGEE. This CDR3 region has 12 residues. V gave up 4 bases and J gave up 1 base, with 3 bases separating them. Assay used: immunoSEQ multiplex PCR; TCRdb lists only in-frame clones, some missing. The data hold 70,000 to 85,000 clones, with approximately 77% observed a single time. Worth noting for this clone: Its target is not known.

This receptor was taken from a human donor who received a COVID-19 vaccine. This sequence joins TRBV5-8 and TRBJ1-3; D not certain. The source material was CD4+ T cells from PBMCs cultured without peptide, sampled before COVID-19 vaccination. This chain's CDR3 is CASSRSGNTIYF. The CDR3 DNA reads TGTGCCAGCAGCCGTTCTGGAAACACCATATATTTT.